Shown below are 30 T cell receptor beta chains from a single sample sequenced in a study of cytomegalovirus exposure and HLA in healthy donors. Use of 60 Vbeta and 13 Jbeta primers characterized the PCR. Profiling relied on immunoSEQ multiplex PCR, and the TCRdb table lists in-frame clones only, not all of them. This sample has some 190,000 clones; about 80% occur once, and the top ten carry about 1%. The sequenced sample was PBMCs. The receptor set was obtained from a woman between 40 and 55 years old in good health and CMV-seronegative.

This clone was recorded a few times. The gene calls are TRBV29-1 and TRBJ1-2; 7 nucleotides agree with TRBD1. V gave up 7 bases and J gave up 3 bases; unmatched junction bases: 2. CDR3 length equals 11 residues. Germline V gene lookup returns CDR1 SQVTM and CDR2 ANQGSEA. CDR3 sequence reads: CSGGTDYGYTF. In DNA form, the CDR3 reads TGCAGCGGAGGGACAGACTATGGCTACACCTTC.

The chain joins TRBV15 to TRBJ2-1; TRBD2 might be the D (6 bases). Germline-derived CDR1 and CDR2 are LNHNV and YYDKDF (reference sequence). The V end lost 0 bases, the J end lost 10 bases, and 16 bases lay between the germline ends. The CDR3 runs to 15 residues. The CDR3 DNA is TGTGCCACCAGCAGAGATCTGGTCGGGAGACCGGAGCAGTTCTTC. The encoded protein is CATSRDLVGRPEQFF.

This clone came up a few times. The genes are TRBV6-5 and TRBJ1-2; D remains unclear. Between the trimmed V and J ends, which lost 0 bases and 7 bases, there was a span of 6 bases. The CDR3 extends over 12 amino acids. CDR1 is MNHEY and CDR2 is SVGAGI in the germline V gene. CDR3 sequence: CASSYSEGGYTF. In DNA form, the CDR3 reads TGTGCCAGCAGTTACTCTGAGGGTGGCTACACCTTC.

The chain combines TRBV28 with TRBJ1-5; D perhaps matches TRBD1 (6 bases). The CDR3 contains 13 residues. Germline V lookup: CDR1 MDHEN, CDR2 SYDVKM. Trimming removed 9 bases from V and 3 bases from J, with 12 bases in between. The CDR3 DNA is TGTGCCAGTGGACAGTATCTCAATCAGCCCCAGCATTTT. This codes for CASGQYLNQPQHF. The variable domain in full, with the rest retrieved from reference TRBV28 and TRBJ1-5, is DVKVTQSSRYLVKRTGEKVFLECVQDMDHENMFWYRQDPGLGLRLIYFSYDVKMKEKGDIPEGYSVSREKKERFSLILESASTNQTSMYLCASGQYLNQPQHFGDGTRLSIL.

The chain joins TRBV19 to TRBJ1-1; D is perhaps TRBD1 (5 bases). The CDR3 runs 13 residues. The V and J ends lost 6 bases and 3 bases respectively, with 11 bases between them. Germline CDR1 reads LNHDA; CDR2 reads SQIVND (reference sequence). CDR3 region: CASSGFRDTEAFF. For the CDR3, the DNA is TGTGCCAGTAGCGGTTTCAGGGACACTGAAGCTTTCTTT. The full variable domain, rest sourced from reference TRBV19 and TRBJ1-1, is DGGITQSPKYLFRKEGQNVTLSCEQNLNHDAMYWYRQDPGQGLRLIYYSQIVNDFQKGDIAEGYSVSREKKESFPLTVTSAQKNPTAFYLCASSGFRDTEAFFGQGTRLTVV.

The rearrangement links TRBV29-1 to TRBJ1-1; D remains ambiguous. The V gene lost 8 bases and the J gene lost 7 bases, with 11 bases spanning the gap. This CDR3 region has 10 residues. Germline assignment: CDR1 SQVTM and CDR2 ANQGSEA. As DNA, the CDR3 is TGCAGCACAGCGGGAGGTGAAGCTTTCTTT. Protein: CSTAGGEAFF.

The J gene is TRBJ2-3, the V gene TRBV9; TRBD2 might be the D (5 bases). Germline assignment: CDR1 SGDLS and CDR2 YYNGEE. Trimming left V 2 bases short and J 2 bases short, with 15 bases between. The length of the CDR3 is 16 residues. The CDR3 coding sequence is TGTGCCAGCAGCGTTCGGGAAGGCAGTTCCACAGATACGCAGTATTTT. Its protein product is CASSVREGSSTDTQYF.

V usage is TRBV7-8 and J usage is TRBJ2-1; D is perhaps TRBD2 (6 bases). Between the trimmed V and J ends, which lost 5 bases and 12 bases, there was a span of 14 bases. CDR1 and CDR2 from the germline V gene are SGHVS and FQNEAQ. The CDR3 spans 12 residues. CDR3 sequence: CASSPGGSGQFF. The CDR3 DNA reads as TGTGCCAGCAGCCCAGGAGGGTCTGGGCAGTTCTTC.

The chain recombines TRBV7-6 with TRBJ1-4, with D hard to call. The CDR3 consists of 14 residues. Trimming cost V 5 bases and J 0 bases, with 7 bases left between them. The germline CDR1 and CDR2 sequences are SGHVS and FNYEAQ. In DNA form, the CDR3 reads TGTGCCAGCAGCGTATCCCCAACTAATGAAAAACTGTTTTTT. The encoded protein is CASSVSPTNEKLFF.

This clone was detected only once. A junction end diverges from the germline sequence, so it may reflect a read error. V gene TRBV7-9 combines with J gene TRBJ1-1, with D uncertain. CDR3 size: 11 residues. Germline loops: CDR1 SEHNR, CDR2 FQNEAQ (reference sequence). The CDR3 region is CSSSLNSEAFF. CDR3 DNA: TGTTCCAGCAGCTTAAACAGTGAAGCTTTCTTT.

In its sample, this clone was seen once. The CDR3 coding sequence is TGTGCCAGCAGCTTCCGACCAAGACTAGCGGGAGGTTACGAGCAGTACGTC. Its protein is CASSFRPRLAGGYEQYV. This chain connects TRBV7-8 to TRBJ2-7; TRBD2 agrees at 13 bases. The CDR3 consists of 17 residues. V trimming: 3 bases; J trimming: 4 bases; junction bases outside the gene matches: 9. Germline V gene data show CDR1 as SGHVS and CDR2 as FQNEAQ.

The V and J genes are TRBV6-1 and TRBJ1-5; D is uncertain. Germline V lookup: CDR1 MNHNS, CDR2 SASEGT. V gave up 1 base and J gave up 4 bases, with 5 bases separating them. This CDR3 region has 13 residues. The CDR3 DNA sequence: TGTGCCAGCAGTGAAGGCAGAAATCAGCCCCAGCATTTT. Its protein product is CASSEGRNQPQHF.

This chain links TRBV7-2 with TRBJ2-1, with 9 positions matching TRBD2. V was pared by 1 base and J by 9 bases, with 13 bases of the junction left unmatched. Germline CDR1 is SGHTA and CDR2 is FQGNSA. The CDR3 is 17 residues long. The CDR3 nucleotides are TGTGCCAGCAGCTTAGTGGGCTTTGCGGGAGGGGGTAGTGAGCAGTTCTTC. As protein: CASSLVGFAGGGSEQFF.

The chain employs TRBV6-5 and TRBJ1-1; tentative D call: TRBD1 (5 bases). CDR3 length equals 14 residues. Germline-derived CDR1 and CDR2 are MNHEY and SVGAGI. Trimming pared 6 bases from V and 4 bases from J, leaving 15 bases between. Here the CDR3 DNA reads TGTGCCAGCAGGAGAGGAGACAGAGCCACTGAAGCTTTCTTT. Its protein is CASRRGDRATEAFF.

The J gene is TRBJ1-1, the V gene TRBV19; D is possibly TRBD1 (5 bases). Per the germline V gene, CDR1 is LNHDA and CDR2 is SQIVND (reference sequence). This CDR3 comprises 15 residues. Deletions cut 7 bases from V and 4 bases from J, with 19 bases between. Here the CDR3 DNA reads TGTGCCAGTACCCCCGCGTATGGGGCCACCACTGAAGCTTTCTTT. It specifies CASTPAYGATTEAFF.

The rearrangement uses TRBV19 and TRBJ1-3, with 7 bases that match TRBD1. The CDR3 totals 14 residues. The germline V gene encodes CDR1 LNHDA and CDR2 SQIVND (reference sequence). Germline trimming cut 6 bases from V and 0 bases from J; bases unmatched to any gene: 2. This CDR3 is CASSGQVSGNTIYF. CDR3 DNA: TGTGCCAGTAGCGGACAGGTCTCTGGAAACACCATATATTTT.

DNA of the CDR3: TGTGCCAGCAGGGGAAAGGGGGTGATGAACACTGAAGCTTTCTTT. Protein: CASRGKGVMNTEAFF. The chain has TRBV11-3 and TRBJ1-1; a weak D match, TRBD1 (6 bases). CDR1 and CDR2 (germline): SGHNT, YENEEA. The V end lost 6 bases, the J end lost 0 bases, and 14 bases lay between the germline ends. This CDR3 comprises 15 residues.

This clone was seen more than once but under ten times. The CDR3 DNA is TGCGCCAGCAGCTTGGCCGCGGGGGGAGGGCCTGGGGAGACCCAGTACTTC. Its translation: CASSLAAGGGPGETQYF. The chain uses TRBV5-1 and TRBJ2-5; TRBD2 matches 8 bases. Germline V lookup: CDR1 SGHRS, CDR2 YFSETQ. This CDR3 spans 17 amino acids. With 0 bases clipped from V and 5 bases from J, the junction kept 12 bases outside the gene matches.

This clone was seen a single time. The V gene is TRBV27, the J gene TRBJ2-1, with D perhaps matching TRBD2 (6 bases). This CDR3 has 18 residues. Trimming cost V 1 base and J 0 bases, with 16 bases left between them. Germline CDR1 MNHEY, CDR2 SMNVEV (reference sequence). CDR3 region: CASSLWALALSSYNEQFF. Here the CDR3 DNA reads TGTGCCAGCAGTTTATGGGCCCTAGCGCTCAGCTCCTACAATGAGCAGTTCTTC.

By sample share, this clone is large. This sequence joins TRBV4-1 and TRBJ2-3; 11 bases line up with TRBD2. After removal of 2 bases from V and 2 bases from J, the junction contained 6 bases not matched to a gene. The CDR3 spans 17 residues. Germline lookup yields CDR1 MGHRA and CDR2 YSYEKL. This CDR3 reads CASSQSIAGGLTDTQYF. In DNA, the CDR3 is TGCGCCAGCAGCCAATCAATAGCGGGAGGGCTCACAGATACGCAGTATTTT.

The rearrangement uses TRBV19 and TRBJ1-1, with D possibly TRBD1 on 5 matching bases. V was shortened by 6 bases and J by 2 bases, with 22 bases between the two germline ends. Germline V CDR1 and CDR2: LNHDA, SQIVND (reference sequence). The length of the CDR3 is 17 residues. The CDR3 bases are TGTGCCAGTAGCCCACACCGACAGAACAATTTAAACACTGAAGCTTTCTTT. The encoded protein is CASSPHRQNNLNTEAFF.

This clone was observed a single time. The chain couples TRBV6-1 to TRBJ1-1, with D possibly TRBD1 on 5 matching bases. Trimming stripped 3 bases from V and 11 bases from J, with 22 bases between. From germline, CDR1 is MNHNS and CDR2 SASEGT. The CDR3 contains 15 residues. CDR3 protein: CASSDLGRQVQVAFF. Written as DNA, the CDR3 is TGTGCCAGCAGTGATTTAGGAAGACAAGTACAGGTGGCTTTCTTT.

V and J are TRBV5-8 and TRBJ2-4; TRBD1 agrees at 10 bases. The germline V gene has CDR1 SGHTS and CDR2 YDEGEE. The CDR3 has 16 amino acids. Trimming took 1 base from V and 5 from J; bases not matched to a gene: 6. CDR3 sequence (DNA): TGTGCCAGCAGCTTGTACCGGACAGGGGGTGAAAACATTCAGTACTTC. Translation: CASSLYRTGGENIQYF.

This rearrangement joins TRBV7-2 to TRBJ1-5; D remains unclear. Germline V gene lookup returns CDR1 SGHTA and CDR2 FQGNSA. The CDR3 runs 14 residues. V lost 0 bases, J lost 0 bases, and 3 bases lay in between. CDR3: CASSLAFSNQPQHF. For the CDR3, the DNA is TGTGCCAGCAGCTTAGCCTTTAGCAATCAGCCCCAGCATTTT.

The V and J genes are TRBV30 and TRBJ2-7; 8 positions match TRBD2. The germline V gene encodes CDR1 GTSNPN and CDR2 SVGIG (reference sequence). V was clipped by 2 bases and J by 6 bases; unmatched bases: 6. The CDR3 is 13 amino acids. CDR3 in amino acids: CAWSQAGVGEQYF. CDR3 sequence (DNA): TGTGCCTGGAGTCAAGCGGGAGTGGGCGAGCAGTACTTC.

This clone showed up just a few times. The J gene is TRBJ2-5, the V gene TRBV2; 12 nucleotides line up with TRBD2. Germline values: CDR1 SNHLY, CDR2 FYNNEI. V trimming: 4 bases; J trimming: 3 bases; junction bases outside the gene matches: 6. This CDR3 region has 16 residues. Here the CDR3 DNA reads TGTGCCAGCAGTGGAAGGCTAGCGGGAGGGGAAGAGACCCAGTACTTC. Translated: CASSGRLAGGEETQYF.

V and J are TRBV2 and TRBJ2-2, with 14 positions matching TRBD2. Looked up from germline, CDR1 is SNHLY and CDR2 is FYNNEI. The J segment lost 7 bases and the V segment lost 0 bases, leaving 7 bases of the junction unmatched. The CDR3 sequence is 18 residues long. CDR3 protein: CASSEAPRLAGGYGELFF. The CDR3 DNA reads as TGTGCCAGCAGTGAAGCGCCTAGACTAGCGGGAGGGTACGGGGAGCTGTTTTTT.

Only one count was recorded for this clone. CDR3 protein: CASRQRGVEETQYF. The CDR3 DNA reads TGCGCCAGCAGACAACGGGGGGTCGAGGAGACCCAGTACTTC. The V and J genes are TRBV5-1 and TRBJ2-5, with 7 bases lining up with TRBD2. The CDR3 has 14 residues. Germline CDR1 reads SGHRS; CDR2 reads YFSETQ. V lost 5 bases, J lost 5 bases, and 9 bases stayed unmatched.

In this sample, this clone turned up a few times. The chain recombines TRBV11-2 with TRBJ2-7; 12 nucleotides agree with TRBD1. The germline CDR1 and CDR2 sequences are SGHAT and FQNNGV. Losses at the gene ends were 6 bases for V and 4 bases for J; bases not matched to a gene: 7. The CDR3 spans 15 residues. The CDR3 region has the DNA TGTGCCAGCAGACTTGGGACAGGGGGCGTATACGAGCAGTACTTC. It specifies CASRLGTGGVYEQYF.

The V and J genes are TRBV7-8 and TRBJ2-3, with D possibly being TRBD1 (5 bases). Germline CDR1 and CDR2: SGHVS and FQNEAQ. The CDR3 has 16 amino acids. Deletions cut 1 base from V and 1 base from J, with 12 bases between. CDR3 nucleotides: TGTGCCAGCAGCTTAGGTGAAGGGGCCCGCACAGATACGCAGTATTTT. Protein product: CASSLGEGARTDTQYF.